This T cell receptor (beta chain) was documented in a study of beta chain features in type 1 diabetes. Notes on the study in general: Shorter templates might be favored by PCR, and equally so in patients and in controls. Among all four CD4+ subsets, Type 1 diabetes patients had TCRB CDR3s that were moderately but significantly shorter.

The table lists this clone with a few counts. What it binds is not known. As every portion of the isolated RNA was reverse transcribed, the sequencing read expressed TCRB transcripts. Clones were sequenced by immunoSEQ multiplex PCR, and TCRdb holds only the in-frame ones, with some missing. The repertoire holds 240,000 or so clones, with just over 20% as singletons. The trim removed 4 bases at V and 1 base at J, leaving 5 bases unmatched. The CDR3 length is 15 residues. CDR1 MGHRA and CDR2 YSYEKL come from the germline V gene. The source is a middle-aged woman with type 1 diabetes. The sequenced sample consisted of naive CD4+ T cells from blood. This sequence joins TRBV4-1 and TRBJ1-1, with 8 bases identical to TRBD1. This chain's CDR3 is CASSPGTGRNTEAFF. Here the CDR3 DNA reads TGCGCCAGCAGCCCAGGGACAGGCCGGAACACTGAAGCTTTCTTT.